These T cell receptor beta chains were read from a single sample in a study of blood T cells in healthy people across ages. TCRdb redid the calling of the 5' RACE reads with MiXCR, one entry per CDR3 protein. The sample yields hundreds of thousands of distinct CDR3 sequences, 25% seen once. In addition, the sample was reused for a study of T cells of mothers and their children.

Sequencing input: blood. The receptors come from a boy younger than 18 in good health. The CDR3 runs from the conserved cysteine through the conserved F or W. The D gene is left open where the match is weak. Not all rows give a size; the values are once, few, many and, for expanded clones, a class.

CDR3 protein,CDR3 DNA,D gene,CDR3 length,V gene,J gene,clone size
CASSLNTGREQYF,TGCGCCAGCAGCTTAAATACAGGGCGTGAGCAGTACTTC,-,13,TRBV5-1,TRBJ2-7,few
CASSNRDRGNSPLHF,TGTGCCAGCAGCAACCGGGACAGGGGCAATTCACCCCTCCACTTT,TRBD1,15,TRBV7-2,TRBJ1-6,few
CASSIGRGLSGANVLTF,TGTGCCAGTAGTATAGGCAGGGGATTATCTGGGGCCAACGTCCTGACTTTC,-,17,TRBV19,TRBJ2-6,-
CASSSPVGGGTNEKLFF,TGTGCCAGCAGCTCCCCGGTGGGGGGTGGAACTAATGAAAAACTGTTTTTT,-,17,TRBV7-9,TRBJ1-4,-
CASSKRQGSNSPLHF,TGTGCCAGCAGCAAGCGACAGGGATCTAATTCACCCCTCCACTTT,TRBD1,15,TRBV7-9,TRBJ1-6,-
CASSLGQAIEQYF,TGTGCCAGCAGCCTCGGGCAGGCTATCGAGCAGTACTTC,-,13,TRBV11-2,TRBJ2-7,-
CASSPIDRDGQPQHF,TGTGCCAGCAGTCCGATTGACAGGGACGGTCAGCCCCAGCATTTT,TRBD1,15,TRBV28,TRBJ1-5,-
CASSFATSLDEQFF,TGTGCCAGCAGCTTTGCGACTAGCCTTGATGAGCAGTTCTTC,TRBD2,14,TRBV7-9,TRBJ2-1,few
CASSPGTGNYGYTF,TGTGCCAGTAGTCCAGGGACAGGAAACTATGGTTACACCTTC,TRBD1,14,TRBV19,TRBJ1-2,few
CSVWVTSGNTIYF,TGCAGCGTGTGGGTGACCTCTGGAAACACCATATATTTT,-,13,TRBV29-1,TRBJ1-3,few
CASRGHLARSYNGQFF,TGCGCCAGCAGAGGTCATCTAGCGCGCTCCTACAATGGGCAGTTCTTC,-,16,TRBV10-2,TRBJ2-1,-
CAIREGTSRDTQYF,TGTGCCATCAGGGAAGGGACTAGCAGAGATACGCAGTATTTT,TRBD2,14,TRBV10-3,TRBJ2-3,-
CASSPGLSGGAVGEQFF,TGTGCCAGCAGCCCTGGCCTTAGCGGGGGGGCCGTGGGAGAGCAGTTCTTC,TRBD2,17,TRBV9,TRBJ2-1,once
CASSIVAPGELFF,TGTGCCAGTAGTATAGTAGCCCCCGGGGAGCTGTTTTTT,-,13,TRBV19,TRBJ2-2,-
CASATGQGFYEQYF,TGTGCCAGCGCTACGGGACAGGGTTTCTACGAGCAGTACTTC,TRBD1,14,TRBV28,TRBJ2-7,few
CSAEYQETQYF,TGCAGTGCAGAGTACCAAGAGACCCAGTACTTC,-,11,TRBV20-1,TRBJ2-5,few
CSVGLAGELWDSYEQYF,TGCAGCGTTGGCCTAGCGGGAGAGTTATGGGATTCCTACGAGCAGTACTTC,TRBD2,17,TRBV29-1,TRBJ2-7,-
CASSQDGAGEKLFF,TGTGCCAGCAGCCAAGATGGGGCCGGTGAAAAACTGTTTTTT,-,14,TRBV3-1,TRBJ1-4,once
CASSYGGPDTQYF,TGTGCCAGCAGTTACGGAGGCCCAGATACGCAGTATTTT,-,13,TRBV6-2/TRBV6-3,TRBJ2-3,once
CASGQLLPYEQYF,TGTGCCAGCGGGCAGCTCCTCCCCTACGAGCAGTACTTC,-,13,TRBV6-2/TRBV6-3,TRBJ2-7,few
CASGDAPNYEQYF,TGTGCCAGCGGGGACGCCCCAAACTACGAGCAGTACTTC,-,13,TRBV27,TRBJ2-7,-
CASSSETSKDEQFF,TGTGCCAGCAGCTCTGAGACTAGCAAAGATGAGCAGTTCTTC,TRBD2,14,TRBV11-1,TRBJ2-1,-
CASGRDRGGYEQYF,TGTGCCAGCGGCCGGGACAGGGGAGGCTACGAGCAGTACTTC,TRBD1,14,TRBV6-6,TRBJ2-7,-
CSAFATGDYGYTF,TGCAGTGCTTTCGCGACAGGAGACTATGGCTACACCTTC,-,13,TRBV20-1,TRBJ1-2,few
CASSVESGFWYEQYF,TGTGCCAGCAGCGTAGAGTCAGGGTTTTGGTACGAGCAGTACTTC,-,15,TRBV9,TRBJ2-7,-
CSCSNRGGETQYF,TGCAGCTGCAGTAACAGGGGTGGAGAGACCCAGTACTTC,TRBD1,13,TRBV29-1,TRBJ2-5,few
CASSPEKTGGGVTQYF,TGTGCCAGCTCACCGGAGAAGACAGGGGGAGGGGTGACCCAGTACTTC,TRBD1,16,TRBV18,TRBJ2-5,few
CASSEPWGLAGTSWETQYF,TGTGCCAGCAGTGAACCCTGGGGACTAGCGGGGACTTCGTGGGAGACCCAGTACTTC,TRBD2,19,TRBV2,TRBJ2-5,-
CASSLAASGSSYEQYF,TGTGCCAGCAGCTTAGCGGCTAGCGGTAGCTCCTACGAGCAGTACTTC,TRBD2,16,TRBV11-2,TRBJ2-7,few
CASSLQLGGGETQYF,TGTGCCAGCAGCTTACAACTCGGAGGAGGAGAGACCCAGTACTTC,-,15,TRBV7-9,TRBJ2-5,few
CASSDAGQLNTEAFF,TGTGCCAGCAGCGATGCGGGACAGCTGAACACTGAAGCTTTCTTT,TRBD1,15,TRBV2,TRBJ1-1,-
CASSPPPGGSGADTQYF,TGTGCCAGCAGCCCTCCCCCCGGCGGGAGCGGGGCAGATACGCAGTATTTT,TRBD2,17,TRBV3-1,TRBJ2-3,few
CASSLSPLSPAGEVELFF,TGTGCCAGCAGTTTATCCCCTTTAAGTCCAGCGGGAGAGGTGGAGCTGTTTTTT,TRBD2,18,TRBV28,TRBJ2-2,-
CASSLASGSGEQYF,TGTGCCAGCAGCTTAGCTAGCGGGAGTGGAGAGCAGTACTTC,TRBD2,14,TRBV7-8,TRBJ2-5,few
CASSLRGRRNEKLFF,TGTGCCAGCAGCTTACGAGGGAGGCGGAATGAAAAACTGTTTTTT,-,15,TRBV7-2,TRBJ1-4,-
CASSLTHSGTGFGYGYTF,TGCGCCAGCAGCTTGACCCATTCCGGGACAGGGTTTGGCTATGGCTACACCTTC,TRBD1,18,TRBV5-1,TRBJ1-2,few
CASSSAGGQETQYF,TGTGCCAGCAGCTCGGCGGGGGGCCAAGAGACCCAGTACTTC,TRBD2,14,TRBV12-3/TRBV12-4,TRBJ2-5,many
CASIGLGNEQFF,TGTGCCAGCATCGGGCTAGGCAATGAGCAGTTCTTC,-,12,TRBV27,TRBJ2-1,-
CASHRRDVQTQYF,TGTGCCAGCCACAGGAGGGACGTCCAGACCCAGTACTTC,-,13,TRBV28,TRBJ2-5,few
CASSRGRSTTNEKLFF,TGTGCCAGCAGCAGGGGTCGGTCGACGACTAATGAAAAACTGTTTTTT,-,16,TRBV7-2,TRBJ1-4,few
CASSSLGYRETQYF,TGTGCCAGCAGTTCACTGGGTTATCGGGAGACCCAGTACTTC,-,14,TRBV27,TRBJ2-5,-
CASTSGGVQPQHF,TGTGCCAGCACCTCAGGGGGCGTCCAGCCCCAGCATTTT,TRBD1,13,TRBV12-3/TRBV12-4,TRBJ1-5,once
CASSLVPPETQFF,TGTGCCAGCAGCTTAGTCCCTCCTGAAACGCAGTTCTTC,-,13,TRBV7-9,TRBJ2-1,-
CASSLAGGQGAQAFF,TGCGCCAGCAGCTTGGCCGGGGGACAGGGGGCGCAGGCTTTCTTT,TRBD1,15,TRBV5-1,TRBJ1-1,few
CASSYGSLYNEQFF,TGTGCCAGCAGTTACGGGAGTTTGTACAATGAGCAGTTCTTC,-,14,TRBV6-2/TRBV6-3,TRBJ2-1,few
CASTLAGISYEQYF,TGTGCCAGCACCCTAGCGGGCATTTCCTACGAGCAGTACTTC,TRBD2,14,TRBV6-2/TRBV6-3,TRBJ2-7,-
CASRPTRQGPLHF,TGTGCCAGCAGGCCCACCCGACAGGGACCCCTCCACTTT,TRBD1,13,TRBV28,TRBJ1-6,-
CASLARDQETQYF,TGTGCCAGCCTCGCGAGGGACCAAGAGACCCAGTACTTC,-,13,TRBV6-6,TRBJ2-5,-
CASRTTGANTEAFF,TGTGCCAGCAGGACCACAGGGGCGAACACTGAAGCTTTCTTT,TRBD1,14,TRBV12-3/TRBV12-4,TRBJ1-1,-
CASSVAPPGLRAGELFF,TGTGCCAGCAGCGTAGCCCCTCCAGGCCTGCGTGCCGGGGAGCTGTTTTTT,-,17,TRBV9,TRBJ2-2,few
CASSPQTGGEETQYF,TGTGCCAGCTCACCACAAACAGGGGGCGAAGAGACCCAGTACTTC,TRBD1,15,TRBV18,TRBJ2-5,few
CASSPNPAGEGYEQYF,TGTGCCAGCAGCCCAAATCCAGCGGGAGAAGGGTACGAGCAGTACTTC,TRBD2,16,TRBV6-1,TRBJ2-7,few
CASSLLAGGADTQYF,TGTGCCAGCAGCCTCCTAGCGGGGGGGGCAGATACGCAGTATTTT,TRBD2,15,TRBV5-4,TRBJ2-3,few
CATQDGSYGYTF,TGTGCCACCCAGGACGGTTCCTATGGCTACACCTTC,-,12,TRBV28,TRBJ1-2,-
CASGFPWPEEGQRNTQYF,TGTGCTAGTGGTTTCCCCTGGCCCGAGGAGGGCCAGAGGAATACGCAGTATTTT,-,18,TRBV12-5,TRBJ2-3,-
CASRRDSPYNEQFF,TGTGCCAGCAGGCGGGACAGCCCCTACAATGAGCAGTTCTTC,-,14,TRBV5-5,TRBJ2-1,few
CASSLNQYQETQYF,TGCGCCAGCAGCTTGAATCAGTACCAAGAGACCCAGTACTTC,-,14,TRBV5-1,TRBJ2-5,-
CASSSGQDSIYEQYF,TGCGCCAGCAGCTCTGGACAGGATAGTATATACGAGCAGTACTTC,TRBD1,15,TRBV5-1,TRBJ2-7,-